The source of this T cell receptor (beta chain) is a study of T cells in Graves' hyperthyroidism and ophthalmopathy. The TCR beta CDR3 regions underwent amplification using RNA transcripts as the source. An initial round of RT-PCR targeting the TCR CDR3 relied on the HTBI primer set. TCRdb reprocessed the multiplex PCR reads via MiXCR and lists one record per CDR3 protein. The sample consists of some 180,000 distinct CDR3 sequences, approximately 15% of them appearing once. This clonotype has a count of ten or more. No antigen is known for it. Study-level results: Blood also held most thyroid clonotypes expanded beyond 0.001.

The V gene's germline CDR1 is ENHRY and CDR2 SYGVKD. V trimming: 6 bases; J trimming: 5 bases; junction bases outside the gene matches: 6. The CDR3 has 13 amino acids. Sequences were obtained from blood. V gene TRBV10-3 combines with J gene TRBJ2-5; 7 positions agree with TRBD2. The sequence was obtained from a woman between 50 and 59 years old with Graves' hyperthyroidism. CDR3 region: CAISGGFQETQYF. The CDR3 DNA reads TGTGCCATCAGCGGGGGGTTCCAGGAGACCCAGTACTTC.